This T cell receptor (beta chain) was found in a study of blood T cell repertoires in COVID-19. Study information: The United States, Italy and Spain were the sources of the acute and convalescent COVID-19 samples. Nucleic acid was either cDNA or gDNA, and it came from T cells, B-cell-depleted T cells, or PBMCs.

In the original analysis: Estimation of nucleated cell counts relied on the amplification of reference gene primers. TCRdb's copy holds only in-frame clones and misses some; the assay was immunoSEQ multiplex PCR. The D gene and trimming were derived from the DNA, and the V and J assignments and clone size from that table. This table has 300,000 or so clones, around 90% appearing once. Concerning this clone: Other DNA sequences within the sample encode an identical CDR3.

CDR3 size: 16 residues. CDR1 is SGHNT, CDR2 YYREEE, per germline (reference sequence). V was clipped by 3 bases and J by 8 bases; unmatched bases: 5. The sequenced sample was peripheral blood. This clonotype originated in a man aged 18 to 30 who had recovered from COVID-19. This sequence joins TRBV5-4 and TRBJ2-1; 16 bases line up with TRBD2. The CDR3 here is CASSSGTSGRADEQFF. DNA for the CDR3: TGTGCCAGCAGCTCGGGGACTAGCGGGAGGGCCGATGAGCAGTTCTTC. Together with reference TRBV5-4 and TRBJ2-1, the CDR3 gives the full variable domain: ETGVTQSPTHLIKTRGQQVTLRCSSQSGHNTVSWYQQALGQGPQFIFQYYREEENGRGNFPPRFSGLQFPNYSSELNVNALELDDSALYLCASSSGTSGRADEQFFGPGTRLTVL.